These 19 T cell receptor beta chains originate from one sample sequenced in a study of cytomegalovirus exposure and HLA in healthy donors. Profiled with immunoSEQ multiplex PCR; TCRdb holds only in-frame clones, not every one. The table includes about 150,000 clones, 86% detected once. The sequenced sample consisted of PBMCs. The receptors shown here come from a young man in good health and CMV-seropositive.

This clone was seen just once. V usage is TRBV18 and J usage is TRBJ1-4; tentative D call: TRBD1 (5 bases). The V and J ends lost 0 bases and 11 bases respectively, with 13 bases between them. The CDR3 consists of 14 residues. From germline, CDR1 is KGHSH and CDR2 LQKENI. The CDR3 reads CASSPPGVREKLFF. CDR3 DNA sequence: TGTGCCAGCTCACCACCGGGGGTGCGGGAGAAACTGTTTTTT.

The rearrangement joins TRBV18 to TRBJ2-5, with a weak D call TRBD1 (6 bases). CDR1 is KGHSH and CDR2 is LQKENI in the germline V gene. V was cut by 2 bases and J by 5 bases, with 12 bases left in between. The CDR3 is made up of 14 amino acids. CDR3 in amino acids: CASSPGQSGETQYF. In DNA, the CDR3 is TGTGCCAGCTCACCAGGACAGTCTGGGGAGACCCAGTACTTC.

CDR3 loop: CASRLPGQGNYGYTF. In DNA form, the CDR3 reads TGTGCCAGTAGACTCCCGGGACAGGGAAACTATGGCTACACCTTC. The chain employs TRBV19 and TRBJ1-2, with 9 bases fitting TRBD1. Germline V gene lookup returns CDR1 LNHDA and CDR2 SQIVND (reference sequence). With V trimmed by 6 bases and J by 2 bases, 7 bases remained unmatched. The CDR3 has 15 residues.

CDR3 sequence: CASSLAGQGVGNTEAFF. CDR3 sequence (DNA): TGTGCCAGCAGCTTAGCGGGACAGGGGGTCGGGAACACTGAAGCTTTCTTT. This sequence joins TRBV7-6 and TRBJ1-1, with 11 bases aligning to TRBD1. CDR3 length equals 17 residues. V lost 0 bases to trimming and J lost 1 base; unmatched junction nucleotides: 4. Germline V gene lookup returns CDR1 SGHVS and CDR2 FNYEAQ.

The chain is built from TRBV4-3 and TRBJ2-7, with TRBD1 matching over 7 bases. The CDR3 totals 17 residues. Germline CDR1 reads LGHNA; CDR2 reads YSLEER. Trimming took 4 bases from V and 1 from J; bases not matched to a gene: 13. The CDR3 reads CASSPSRHRGTSYEQYF. The CDR3 region has the DNA TGCGCCAGCAGCCCCAGCCGTCACAGGGGAACTTCCTACGAGCAGTACTTC.

The chain recombines TRBV5-1 with TRBJ2-5, with 13 nucleotides matching TRBD2. The J segment lost 2 bases and the V segment lost 5 bases, leaving 12 bases of the junction unmatched. The CDR3 has 18 residues. The germline CDR1 and CDR2 sequences are SGHRS and YFSETQ. DNA for the CDR3: TGCGCCAGCAGTTTCGTCCGGACTAGCGGGGGTTCACAAGAGACCCAGTACTTC. Protein: CASSFVRTSGGSQETQYF.

The chain recombines TRBV7-8 with TRBJ1-2; 10 bases align to TRBD1. Germline trimming cut 2 bases from V and 6 bases from J; bases unmatched to any gene: 15. This CDR3 has 18 residues. Germline V gives CDR1 SGHVS, CDR2 FQNEAQ. CDR3 DNA sequence: TGTGCCAGCAGCTTAAAAGATTTCCCGGACAGGGGGAGGGATGGCTACACCTTC. It yields the protein CASSLKDFPDRGRDGYTF.

The V call is TRBV5-4, the J call TRBJ2-7; the match to TRBD1 covers 7 bases. The germline CDR1 and CDR2 sequences are SGHNT and YYREEE (reference sequence). This CDR3 region has 15 residues. The V and J ends lost 2 bases and 0 bases, in that order; junction bases with no gene match: 5. CDR3 nucleotides: TGTGCCAGCAGCTTTTCAGGGGGATCCTCCTACGAGCAGTACTTC. This sequence encodes CASSFSGGSSYEQYF.

The sample holds a few counts of this clone. CDR3 residues: CASSPRLAGGQNEQFF. The CDR3 DNA reads as TGTGCCAGCAGCCCGCGACTAGCGGGAGGGCAAAATGAGCAGTTCTTC. The rearrangement links TRBV7-2 to TRBJ2-1, with TRBD2 matching 14 bases. V gave up 5 bases and J gave up 7 bases; unmatched junction bases: 7. Germline V gives CDR1 SGHTA, CDR2 FQGNSA. The CDR3 is 16 residues long.

The chain employs TRBV4-3 and TRBJ1-2, with D possibly matching TRBD1 (6 bases). This CDR3 contains 14 residues. Deletions cut 4 bases from V and 7 bases from J, with 16 bases between. The germline gives CDR1 LGHNA, CDR2 YSLEER. CDR3 protein: CASSLAGDHRGYTF. The CDR3 DNA reads TGCGCCAGCAGCCTTGCAGGGGACCATCGTGGCTACACCTTC.

This chain connects TRBV5-1 to TRBJ2-1, with D possibly matching TRBD2 (6 bases). This CDR3 contains 15 residues. Germline-derived CDR1 and CDR2 are SGHRS and YFSETQ. V was cut by 4 bases and J by 3 bases, with 14 bases left in between. The DNA for the CDR3 is TGCGCCAGCAGCCGAATTACGGGAGACTACAATGAGCAGTTCTTC. Translated, it gives CASSRITGDYNEQFF.

The rearrangement uses TRBV30 and TRBJ2-3, with 10 bases fitting TRBD1. V trimming: 0 bases; J trimming: 2 bases; junction bases outside the gene matches: 5. CDR1 and CDR2 from the germline V gene are GTSNPN and SVGIG (reference sequence). CDR3 size: 16 residues. As DNA, the CDR3 is TGTGCCTGGAGTGTAGGACAGGGGGGTCCCACAGATACGCAGTATTTT. Translating it yields CAWSVGQGGPTDTQYF.

This chain joins TRBV15 and TRBJ2-7; D may be TRBD1 (6 bases). This CDR3 has 15 residues. With 0 bases removed from V and 2 bases from J, the gap between germline ends came to 11 bases. Germline loops: CDR1 LNHNV, CDR2 YYDKDF (reference sequence). The CDR3 reads CATSRDNQGPYEQYF. As DNA, the CDR3 is TGTGCCACCAGCAGAGATAACCAGGGGCCCTACGAGCAGTACTTC.

The chain recombines TRBV5-1 with TRBJ2-4, with 9 nucleotides matching TRBD1. V lost 2 bases and J lost 10; bases outside the gene matches: 7. CDR3 length equals 14 residues. From germline, CDR1 is SGHRS and CDR2 YFSETQ. CDR3 bases: TGCGCCAGCAGCTTAGATGGACAGGGGTGGATTCAGTACTTC. Its protein product is CASSLDGQGWIQYF.

The chain uses TRBV25-1 and TRBJ1-1, with TRBD1 matching over 9 bases. Trimming removed 6 bases from V and 4 bases from J; junction bases left unmatched: 9. This CDR3 has 15 residues. Germline CDR1 is MGHDK and CDR2 is SYGVNS. CDR3 DNA sequence: TGTGCCAGCAGACTTAACAGGGGGCGGTCCACTGAAGCTTTCTTT. It encodes CASRLNRGRSTEAFF.

The chain has TRBV28 and TRBJ2-5; 8 positions match TRBD2. Germline loops: CDR1 MDHEN, CDR2 SYDVKM. J lost 1 base, V lost 4 bases, and 5 bases had no gene match. The CDR3 is 15 amino acids. The CDR3, as DNA: TGTGCCAGCAGTTACGTGGCGGGGGGCCAAGAGACCCAGTACTTC. It yields the protein CASSYVAGGQETQYF.

This chain uses TRBV4-1 with TRBJ2-1; D is undetermined. The CDR3 loop spans 12 amino acids. The V gene lost 6 bases and the J gene lost 9 bases, with 12 bases spanning the gap. In germline, CDR1 is MGHRA, CDR2 YSYEKL. CDR3 loop: CASSRTGIEQFF. The CDR3 nucleotides are TGCGCCAGCAGTCGAACTGGTATTGAGCAGTTCTTC.

The rearrangement uses TRBV11-1 and TRBJ2-3, with 10 bases lining up with TRBD2. The CDR3 runs 15 residues. Trimming at V came to 4 bases and at J to 13 bases, leaving 14 bases not matched to a gene. Germline loops: CDR1 SGHAT, CDR2 FQDESV (reference sequence). CDR3: CASSSEASGGSAEYF. The DNA for the CDR3 is TGTGCCAGCAGCTCTGAGGCTAGCGGGGGATCGGCGGAGTATTTT.

The rearrangement joins TRBV27 to TRBJ2-1, with D maybe TRBD1 (7 bases). The CDR3 sequence is 13 residues long. From germline, CDR1 is MNHEY and CDR2 SMNVEV (reference sequence). The V gene lost 6 bases and the J gene lost 7 bases, with 13 bases spanning the gap. CDR3 sequence reads: CASRPGGRNEQFF. The CDR3 DNA reads as TGTGCCAGCAGACCAGGGGGGCGTAATGAGCAGTTCTTC.